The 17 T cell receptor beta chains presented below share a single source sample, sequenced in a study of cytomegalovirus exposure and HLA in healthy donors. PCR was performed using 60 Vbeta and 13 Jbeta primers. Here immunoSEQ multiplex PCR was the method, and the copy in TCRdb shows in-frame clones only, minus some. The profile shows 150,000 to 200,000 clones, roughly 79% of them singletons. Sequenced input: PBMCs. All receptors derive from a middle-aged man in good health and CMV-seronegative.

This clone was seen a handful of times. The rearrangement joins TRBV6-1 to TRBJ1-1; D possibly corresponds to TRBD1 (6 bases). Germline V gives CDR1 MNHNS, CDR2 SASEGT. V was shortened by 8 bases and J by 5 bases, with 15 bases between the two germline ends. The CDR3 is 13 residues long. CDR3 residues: CASRPTGGTEAFF. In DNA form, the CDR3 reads TGTGCCAGCCGTCCGACAGGCGGGACTGAAGCTTTCTTT.

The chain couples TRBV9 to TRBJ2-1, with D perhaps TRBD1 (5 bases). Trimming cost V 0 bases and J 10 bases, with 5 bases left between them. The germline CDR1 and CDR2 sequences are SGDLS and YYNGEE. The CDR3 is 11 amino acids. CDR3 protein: CASSVGGEQFF. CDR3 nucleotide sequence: TGTGCCAGCAGCGTAGGGGGCGAGCAGTTCTTC.

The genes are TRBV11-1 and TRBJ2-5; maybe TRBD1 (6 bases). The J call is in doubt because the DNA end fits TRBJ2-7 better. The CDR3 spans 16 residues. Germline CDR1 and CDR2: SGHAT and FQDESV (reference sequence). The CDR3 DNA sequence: TGTGCCAGCAGCCCACAAGGGGGTCCGGTAGCCTACGAGCAGTACTTC. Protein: CASSPQGGPVAYEQYF.

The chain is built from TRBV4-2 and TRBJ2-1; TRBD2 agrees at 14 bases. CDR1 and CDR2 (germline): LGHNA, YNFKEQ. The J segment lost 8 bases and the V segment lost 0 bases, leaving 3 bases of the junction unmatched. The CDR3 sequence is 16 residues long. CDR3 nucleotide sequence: TGTGCCAGCAGCCAAGAGGGGACTAGCGGGAGCGATGAGCAGTTCTTC. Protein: CASSQEGTSGSDEQFF.

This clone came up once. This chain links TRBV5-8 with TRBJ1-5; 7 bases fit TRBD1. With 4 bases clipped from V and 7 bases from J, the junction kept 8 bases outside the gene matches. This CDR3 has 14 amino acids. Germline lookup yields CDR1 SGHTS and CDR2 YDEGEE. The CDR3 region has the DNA TGTGCCAGCAGCCGCCACAGGGGTGGACAGCCCCAGCATTTT. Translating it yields CASSRHRGGQPQHF. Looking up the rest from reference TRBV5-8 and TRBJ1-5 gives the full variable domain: EAGVTQSPTHLIKTRGQQATLRCSPISGHTSVYWYQQALGLGLQFLLWYDEGEERNRGNFPPRFSGRQFPNYSSELNVNALELEDSALYLCASSRHRGGQPQHFGDGTRLSIL.

DNA of the CDR3: TGTGCCAGCAGCTTAGCGCGGGTAGCGGGAGCCCAACCCGAGCAGTACGTC. Translated: CASSLARVAGAQPEQYV. This chain connects TRBV7-2 to TRBJ2-7; 9 bases agree with TRBD2. Losses at the gene ends were 0 bases for V and 6 bases for J; bases not matched to a gene: 12. CDR1 SGHTA and CDR2 FQGNSA come from the germline V gene. The CDR3 runs 17 residues.

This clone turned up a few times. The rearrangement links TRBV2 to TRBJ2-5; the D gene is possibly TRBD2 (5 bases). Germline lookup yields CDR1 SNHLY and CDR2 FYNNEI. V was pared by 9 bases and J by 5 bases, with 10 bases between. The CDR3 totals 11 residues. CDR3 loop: CASTPGETQYF. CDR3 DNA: TGTGCCAGTACTCCGGGGGAGACCCAGTACTTC.

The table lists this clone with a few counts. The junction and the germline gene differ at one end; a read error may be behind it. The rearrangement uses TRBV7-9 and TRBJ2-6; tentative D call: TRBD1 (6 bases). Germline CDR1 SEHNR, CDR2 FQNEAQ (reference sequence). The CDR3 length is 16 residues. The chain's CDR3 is CASSLVQGTGANGLTF. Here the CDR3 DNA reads TGTGCCAGCAGCTTAGTTCAGGGGACCGGGGCCAACGGCCTGACTTTC.

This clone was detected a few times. CDR3 amino acids: CASSVLSGGRDEQFF. Here the CDR3 DNA reads TGTGCCAGCAGCGTATTATCAGGGGGCCGGGATGAGCAGTTCTTC. This chain uses TRBV9 with TRBJ2-1; 8 bases align to TRBD1. The CDR3 is 15 amino acids. Germline-derived CDR1 and CDR2 are SGDLS and YYNGEE. Trimming took 1 base from V and 8 from J; bases not matched to a gene: 8.

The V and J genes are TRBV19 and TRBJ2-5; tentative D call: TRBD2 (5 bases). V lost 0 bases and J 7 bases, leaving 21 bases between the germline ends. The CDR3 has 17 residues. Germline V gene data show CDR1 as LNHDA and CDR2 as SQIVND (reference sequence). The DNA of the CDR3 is TGTGCCAGTAGTATAGATCCCCAGGACTCCCCATCGGGGACCCAGTACTTC. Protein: CASSIDPQDSPSGTQYF.

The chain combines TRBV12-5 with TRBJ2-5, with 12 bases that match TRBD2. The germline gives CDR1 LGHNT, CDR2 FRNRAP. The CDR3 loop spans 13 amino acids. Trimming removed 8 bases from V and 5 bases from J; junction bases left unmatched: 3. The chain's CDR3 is CASSLAGGETQYF. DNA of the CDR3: TGTGCTAGTTCTCTAGCGGGAGGGGAGACCCAGTACTTC.

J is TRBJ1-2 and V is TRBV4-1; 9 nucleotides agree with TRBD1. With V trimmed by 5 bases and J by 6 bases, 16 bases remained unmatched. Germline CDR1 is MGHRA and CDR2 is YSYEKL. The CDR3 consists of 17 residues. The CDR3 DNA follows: TGCGCCAGCAGCTTTGGATTGGGGACAGGGAGAGAGGATGGCTACACCTTC. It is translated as CASSFGLGTGREDGYTF.

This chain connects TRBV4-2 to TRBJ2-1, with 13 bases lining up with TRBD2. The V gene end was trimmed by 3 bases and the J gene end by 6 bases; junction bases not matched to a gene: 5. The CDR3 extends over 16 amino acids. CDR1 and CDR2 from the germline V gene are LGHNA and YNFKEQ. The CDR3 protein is CASSHPGLAGSNEQFF. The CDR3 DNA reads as TGTGCCAGCAGCCACCCGGGACTAGCGGGATCCAATGAGCAGTTCTTC.

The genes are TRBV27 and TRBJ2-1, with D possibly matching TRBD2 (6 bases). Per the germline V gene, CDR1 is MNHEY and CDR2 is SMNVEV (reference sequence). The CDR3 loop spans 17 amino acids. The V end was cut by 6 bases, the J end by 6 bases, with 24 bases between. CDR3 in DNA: TGTGCCAGCAGCCCCCAAATAGGAACTAGCTACACCAATGAGCAGTTCTTC. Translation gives CASSPQIGTSYTNEQFF.

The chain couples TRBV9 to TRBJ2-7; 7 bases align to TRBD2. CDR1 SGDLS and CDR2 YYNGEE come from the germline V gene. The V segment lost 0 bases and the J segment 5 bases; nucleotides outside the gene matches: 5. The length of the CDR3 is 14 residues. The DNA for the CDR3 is TGTGCCAGCAGCGTAGGCGGGAGTTCCCACGAGCAGTACTTC. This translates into CASSVGGSSHEQYF.

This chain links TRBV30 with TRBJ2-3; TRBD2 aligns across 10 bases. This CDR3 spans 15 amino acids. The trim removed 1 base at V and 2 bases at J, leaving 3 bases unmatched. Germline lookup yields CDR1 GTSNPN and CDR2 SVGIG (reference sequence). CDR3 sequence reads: CAWSGLAGVTDTQYF. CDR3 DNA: TGTGCCTGGAGTGGGCTAGCGGGAGTCACAGATACGCAGTATTTT.

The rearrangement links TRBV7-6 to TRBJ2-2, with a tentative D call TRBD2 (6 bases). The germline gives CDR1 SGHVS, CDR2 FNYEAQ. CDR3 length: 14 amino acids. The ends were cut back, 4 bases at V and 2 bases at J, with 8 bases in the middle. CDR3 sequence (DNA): TGTGCCAGCAGCTCCGGGACTAACACCGGGGAGCTGTTTTTT. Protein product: CASSSGTNTGELFF.